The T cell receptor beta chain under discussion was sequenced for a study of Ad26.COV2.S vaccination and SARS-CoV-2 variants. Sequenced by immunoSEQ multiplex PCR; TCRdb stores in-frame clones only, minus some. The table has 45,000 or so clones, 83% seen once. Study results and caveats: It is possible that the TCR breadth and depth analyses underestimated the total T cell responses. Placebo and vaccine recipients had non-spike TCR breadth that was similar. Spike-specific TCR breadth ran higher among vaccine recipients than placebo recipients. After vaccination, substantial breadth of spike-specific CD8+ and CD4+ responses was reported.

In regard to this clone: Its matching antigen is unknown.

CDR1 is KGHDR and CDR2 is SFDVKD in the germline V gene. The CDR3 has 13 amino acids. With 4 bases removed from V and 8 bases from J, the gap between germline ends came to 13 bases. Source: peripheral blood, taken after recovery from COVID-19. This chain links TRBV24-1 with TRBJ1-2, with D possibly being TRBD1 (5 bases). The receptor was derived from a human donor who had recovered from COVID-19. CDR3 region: CATSDAGREGYTF. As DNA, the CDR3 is TGTGCCACCAGTGACGCAGGGAGGGAAGGCTACACCTTC.